Listed below are T cell receptor beta chains from one sample, sequenced in a study of blood T cell repertoires in COVID-19. Profiling relied on immunoSEQ multiplex PCR, and the TCRdb table lists in-frame clones only, not all of them. This sample has 140,000 or so clones, with 84% found just once. What was sequenced was peripheral blood. The receptors shown here come from a man aged 25-40 years with COVID-19, enrolled during active disease. Both conserved end residues are part of each CDR3.

v_gene: TRBV12-3/TRBV12-4
CDR3aa: CASSVLVDTEAFF

v_gene: TRBV28
CDR3aa: CASITGGRNTEAFF

v_gene: TRBV5-6
CDR3aa: CASSRGRGRGAEAFF

v_gene: TRBV30
CDR3aa: CASAREMNTEAFF

v_gene: TRBV5-4
CDR3aa: CASSFMGGSEQYF

v_gene: TRBV19
CDR3aa: CASSPGQGVAFF

v_gene: TRBV19
CDR3aa: CASSIQGPTYEQYF

v_gene: TRBV10-3
CDR3aa: CAISEASEAFF

v_gene: TRBV30
CDR3aa: CAWSPLGTGAYEQYF

v_gene: TRBV5-1
CDR3aa: CASSEGMNTEAFF

v_gene: TRBV27
CDR3aa: CASSLAGEIGELFF

v_gene: TRBV18
CDR3aa: CASSPSEQGLPCQTYNEQFF

v_gene: TRBV5-1
CDR3aa: CASSLGLDTDTQYF

v_gene: TRBV19
CDR3aa: CASSIYSGSTDTQYF

v_gene: TRBV2
CDR3aa: CASSWTGAYEQYF

v_gene: TRBV3-1/TRBV3-2
CDR3aa: CASSNSRLAGTYEQYF

v_gene: TRBV11-2
CDR3aa: CASSLYSGSSIDTQYF

v_gene: TRBV19
CDR3aa: CASSTYSSGYTF

v_gene: TRBV4-1
CDR3aa: CASSPIGQGSNEKLFF

v_gene: TRBV4-3
CDR3aa: CASSLSGGDYGYTF

v_gene: TRBV9
CDR3aa: CASSTLASGYNEQFF

v_gene: TRBV7-3
CDR3aa: CASSVGQNEQFF

v_gene: TRBV6-2/TRBV6-3
CDR3aa: CASSSYRVYTEAFF

v_gene: TRBV21-1
CDR3aa: CASSKDETRCANTIYF

v_gene: TRBV4-3
CDR3aa: CASSQGVEGTGDHEQFF

v_gene: TRBV6-2/TRBV6-3
CDR3aa: CASSPSHRPPSEGYTF

v_gene: TRBV27
CDR3aa: CASSYSEVPGYEQYF

v_gene: TRBV28
CDR3aa: CASSLFYVGRVTEAFF

v_gene: TRBV6-1
CDR3aa: CASSGRDRDHTDTQYF

v_gene: TRBV13
CDR3aa: CASSESYRRGRNTEAFF

v_gene: TRBV5-1
CDR3aa: CASSLEGTNNEQFF

v_gene: TRBV24-1
CDR3aa: CATSDPGQGYEQYF

v_gene: TRBV19
CDR3aa: CASSPTGVSNQPQHF

v_gene: TRBV7-9
CDR3aa: CASSLVEGNTEAFF

v_gene: TRBV10-3
CDR3aa: CAISGTSGKETQYF

v_gene: TRBV27
CDR3aa: CASSSGSSGNTIYF

v_gene: TRBV7-2
CDR3aa: CASSLTGRGGQPQHF

v_gene: TRBV10-2
CDR3aa: CASMQGNTEAFF

v_gene: TRBV28
CDR3aa: CASSLLPDTIYF

v_gene: TRBV7-2
CDR3aa: CASSLEYFTGELFF

v_gene: TRBV19
CDR3aa: CASSIWGSGYNEQFF

v_gene: TRBV28
CDR3aa: CASSPGVLDGKQETQYF

v_gene: TRBV3-1/TRBV3-2
CDR3aa: CASSHHRDETQYF

v_gene: TRBV29-1
CDR3aa: CSAKDRGGTEAFF

v_gene: TRBV11-2
CDR3aa: CASSPLDRRAYEQYF

v_gene: TRBV9
CDR3aa: CASSAEGLGYTF

v_gene: TRBV6-5
CDR3aa: CASSYSFSSQETQYF

v_gene: TRBV6-5
CDR3aa: CASSKTGGAGTQYF

v_gene: TRBV13
CDR3aa: CASSPSRGSSDEQYF

v_gene: TRBV19
CDR3aa: CASSTTGTGVFF

v_gene: TRBV19
CDR3aa: CASTLGGSYEQYF

v_gene: TRBV11-2
CDR3aa: CASSLGPGVRETQYF

v_gene: TRBV19
CDR3aa: CASSIGTVKTYGYTF